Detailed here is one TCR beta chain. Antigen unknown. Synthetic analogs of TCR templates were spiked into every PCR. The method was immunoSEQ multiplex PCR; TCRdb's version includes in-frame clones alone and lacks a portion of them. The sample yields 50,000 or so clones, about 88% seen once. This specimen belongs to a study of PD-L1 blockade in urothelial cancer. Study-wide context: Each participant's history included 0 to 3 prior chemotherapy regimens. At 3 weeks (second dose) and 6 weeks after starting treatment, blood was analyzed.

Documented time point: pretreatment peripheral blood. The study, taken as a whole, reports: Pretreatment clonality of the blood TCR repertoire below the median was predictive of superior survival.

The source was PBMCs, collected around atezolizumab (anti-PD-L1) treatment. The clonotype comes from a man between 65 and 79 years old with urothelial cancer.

CDR3 nucleotide sequence: TGTGCCAGCAGCGTCGTCGGGGGCCAAGAGACCCAGTACTTC. It encodes CASSVVGGQETQYF. The rearrangement joins TRBV28 to TRBJ2-5, with a possible D match to TRBD2 (6 bases). Looked up from germline, CDR1 is MDHEN and CDR2 is SYDVKM. CDR3 length equals 14 residues. V was pared by 6 bases and J by 1 base, with 12 bases between. The complete variable domain, with remaining parts taken from reference TRBV28 and TRBJ2-5, reads DVKVTQSSRYLVKRTGEKVFLECVQDMDHENMFWYRQDPGLGLRLIYFSYDVKMKEKGDIPEGYSVSREKKERFSLILESASTNQTSMYLCASSVVGGQETQYFGPGTRLLVL.